Presented here are 26 T cell receptor beta chains from one specimen sequenced in a study of T cells in Graves' hyperthyroidism and ophthalmopathy (dated by TCRdb to about 2019). The method behind the library was multiplex PCR. Instrument on record: Illumina HiSeq 2000. Amplification of TCR beta CDR3 regions was carried out from RNA transcripts. The first round of RT-PCR for the TCR CDR3 was performed with the HTBI primer set and the Qiagen OneStep RT-PCR kit. Using fastp at Q25 and MiXCR, TCRdb reprocessed the public reads and kept productive beta chains. Every distinct CDR3 protein forms one entry, paired with its most common genes and DNA. The sample records approximately 870,000 distinct CDR3 sequences, about 38% of which are singletons. The ten largest make up over 8% of the sample. Sequencing was carried out using blood. Source of these receptors: a man younger than 35 with Graves' hyperthyroidism.

V and J are TRBV20-1 and TRBJ2-2; 7 bases align to TRBD2. J was trimmed by 3 bases and V by 0 bases; bases with no gene match: 7. The CDR3 is 16 amino acids. Germline-derived CDR1 and CDR2 are DFQATT and SNEGSKA (reference sequence). For the CDR3, the DNA is TGCAGTGCTAGAGATCGGGGAGGGGATTACACCGGGGAGCTGTTTTTT. It encodes CSARDRGGDYTGELFF.

There are many counts of this clonotype. The junction and the germline gene differ at one end; a read error may be behind it. The rearrangement uses TRBV5-1 and TRBJ2-7; D is perhaps TRBD1 (6 bases). The CDR3 has 12 amino acids. The germline CDR1 and CDR2 sequences are SGHRS and YFSETQ. The CDR3: CASSLQGNEQYF. As DNA, the CDR3 is TGTGCCAGCAGCTTACAGGGTAACGAGCAGTACTTC.

Worth noting for this clonotype: A much larger clone is a single base away; this may be a read error. CDR3: CSVSGTSGNTYEQCF. CDR3 nucleotides: TGCAGCGTCTCCGGGACTAGCGGAAATACCTACGAGCAGTGCTTC. The chain uses TRBV29-1 and TRBJ2-7; TRBD2 aligns across 11 bases. CDR3 size: 15 residues. Germline assignment: CDR1 SQVTM and CDR2 ANQGSEA.

This clonotype was counted many times. The chain combines TRBV2 with TRBJ2-7; unclear D gene. Looked up from germline, CDR1 is SNHLY and CDR2 is FYNNEI. This CDR3 contains 12 residues. Trimming removed 3 bases at V and 3 bases at J, with 6 bases between. The CDR3 DNA reads TGTGCCAGCAGTGAGGAGTTCTACGAGCAGTACTTC. It encodes CASSEEFYEQYF.

Ten or more counts support this clonotype. The J gene is TRBJ1-1, the V gene TRBV29-1; no firm D call. CDR1 is SQVTM and CDR2 is ANQGSEA in the germline V gene. The CDR3 spans 13 residues. The ends were cut back, 4 bases at V and 6 bases at J, with 15 bases in the middle. The CDR3 DNA reads TGCAGCGTTGTTTCCAATTTAGGACCTGAAGCTTTCTTT. Residues: CSVVSNLGPEAFF.

The chain joins TRBV6-1 to TRBJ2-5; 9 nucleotides align to TRBD1. The CDR3 totals 15 residues. V gave up 5 bases and J gave up 4 bases; unmatched junction bases: 8. Germline assignment: CDR1 MNHNS and CDR2 SASEGT. The DNA for the CDR3 is TGTGCCAGCAGTCAACAGGGGGCGCCCCTAGAGACCCAGTACTTC. Residues: CASSQQGAPLETQYF.

This clonotype was counted a few times. The chain couples TRBV7-8 to TRBJ2-5, with 8 bases that match TRBD2. The CDR3 is 15 residues long. Per germline, CDR1 SGHVS and CDR2 FQNEAQ. The junction had 11 bases not matched to a gene; V was cut back by 7 bases and J by 4 bases. The CDR3 is CASNSPPAGGETQYF. CDR3 DNA: TGTGCCAGCAACTCCCCCCCGGCGGGAGGAGAGACCCAGTACTTC.

V gene TRBV20-1 combines with J gene TRBJ2-5; no reliable D call. This CDR3 contains 11 residues. CDR1 DFQATT and CDR2 SNEGSKA come from the germline V gene (reference sequence). Trimming took off 8 bases at V and 5 bases at J, with 12 bases between the two ends. CDR3 nucleotides: TGCAGTTATAGGATGACGGAGACCCAGTACTTC. This gives the protein CSYRMTETQYF.

This clonotype was recorded at least ten times. The chain carries TRBV19 and TRBJ1-6, with 7 bases matching TRBD1. CDR1 is LNHDA and CDR2 is SQIVND in the germline V gene (reference sequence). With V trimmed by 7 bases and J by 5 bases, 2 bases remained unmatched. The CDR3 covers 13 residues. CDR3 amino acids: CASKGQHNSPLHF. CDR3 sequence (DNA): TGTGCCAGTAAGGGACAGCATAATTCACCCCTCCACTTT.

At least ten counts were recorded for this clonotype. One junction end disagrees with the germline gene, perhaps due to a read error. V usage is TRBV12-3 or TRBV12-4 and J usage is TRBJ2-7, with D perhaps TRBD1 (5 bases). This CDR3 comprises 12 residues. The CDR3 sequence is CASSLSRDEQYF. CDR3 coding DNA: TGCGCCAGCAGCTTGAGCAGGGACGAGCAGTACTTC.

A single count supports this clonotype. The CDR3 loop is CATSRVPDGNQPQHF. For the CDR3, the DNA is TGTGCCACCAGCAGAGTTCCGGACGGGAATCAGCCCCAGCATTTT. J is TRBJ1-5 and V is TRBV15; the D is unclear. The CDR3 loop spans 15 amino acids. The V and J ends lost 1 base and 4 bases respectively, with 11 bases between them. CDR1 and CDR2 (germline): LNHNV, YYDKDF (reference sequence).

The sample holds many counts of this clonotype. The rearrangement links TRBV29-1 to TRBJ2-7, with no clear D. This CDR3 has 13 residues. The germline V and J ends were trimmed by 4 bases and 1 base, with 11 bases remaining between them. The V gene's germline CDR1 is SQVTM and CDR2 ANQGSEA. CDR3 DNA sequence: TGCAGCGTTGGATCTCGGCAATCCTACGAGCAGTACTTC. Translated, it gives CSVGSRQSYEQYF.

The rearrangement joins TRBV20-1 to TRBJ2-7; 8 bases line up with TRBD1. Trimming took 0 bases from V and 4 from J; bases not matched to a gene: 5. The CDR3 has 14 amino acids. Looked up from germline, CDR1 is DFQATT and CDR2 is SNEGSKA (reference sequence). In DNA, the CDR3 is TGCAGTGCTAGAGAATGGACAGGGTGGTACGAGCAGTACTTC. Translated, it gives CSAREWTGWYEQYF.

This clonotype was counted only a few times. This rearrangement joins TRBV6-5 to TRBJ2-7; no clear D gene. CDR3 length equals 14 residues. Germline values: CDR1 MNHEY, CDR2 SVGAGI. V lost 2 bases, J lost 0 bases, and 8 bases lay in between. The CDR3 DNA reads as TGTGCCAGCAGTTACGGTGACCTCTCCTACGAGCAGTACTTC. This translates into CASSYGDLSYEQYF.

A note on this clonotype: One end of the junction varies from germline; a read error may be responsible. The chain has TRBV5-1 and TRBJ2-5, with D perhaps TRBD2 (6 bases). The CDR3 length is 13 residues. From germline, CDR1 is SGHRS and CDR2 YFSETQ. The CDR3 DNA sequence: TGCGCCAGCAGCCCGGGCGGGGAAGAGGCCCAGTACTTC. It yields the protein CASSPGGEEAQYF.

In its sample, this clonotype was seen once. The chain joins TRBV7-9 to TRBJ2-3; D call uncertain. With 8 bases removed from V and 1 base from J, the gap between germline ends came to 7 bases. Germline V lookup: CDR1 SEHNR, CDR2 FQNEAQ (reference sequence). The CDR3 covers 12 residues. The CDR3 coding sequence is TGTGCCAGCGGCGACGGCACAGATACGCAGTATTTT. Its protein is CASGDGTDTQYF.

This CDR3 reads CASSGGGGNTIYF. The CDR3 nucleotides are TGTGCCAGCAGTGGAGGGGGTGGAAACACCATATATTTT. V is TRBV9 and J is TRBJ1-3; maybe TRBD1 (6 bases). The germline gives CDR1 SGDLS, CDR2 YYNGEE. Trimming took off 5 bases at V and 3 bases at J, with 9 bases between the two ends. The CDR3 sequence is 13 residues long.

This clonotype turned up a few times. The chain joins TRBV20-1 to TRBJ2-7, with D tentatively TRBD2 (5 bases). The CDR3 extends over 15 amino acids. V was pared by 2 bases and J by 0 bases, with 14 bases between. The V gene's germline CDR1 is DFQATT and CDR2 SNEGSKA (reference sequence). The CDR3 sequence is CSARYEGTFSYEQYF. CDR3 nucleotides: TGCAGTGCTAGATATGAGGGAACCTTCTCCTACGAGCAGTACTTC.

The J gene is TRBJ2-5, the V gene TRBV20-1; perhaps TRBD2 as D (6 bases). Deletions cut 0 bases from V and 2 bases from J, with 10 bases between. The CDR3 has 14 amino acids. From germline, CDR1 is DFQATT and CDR2 SNEGSKA (reference sequence). Written as DNA, the CDR3 is TGCAGTGCTAGAGAGCCAGCGGGTCAAGAGACCCAGTACTTC. It translates to CSAREPAGQETQYF.

This clonotype is a singleton in its sample. The CDR3 reads CASSRGGGPYEQYF. The CDR3 DNA follows: TGTGCCAGCAGTCGAGGGGGAGGGCCCTACGAGCAGTACTTC. The chain couples TRBV7-9 to TRBJ2-7; the D gene is possibly TRBD2 (7 bases). The CDR3 is made up of 14 amino acids. Looked up from germline, CDR1 is SEHNR and CDR2 is FQNEAQ (reference sequence). The V gene lost 6 bases and the J gene lost 2 bases, with 14 bases spanning the gap.

V and J are TRBV29-1 and TRBJ2-2; 9 bases align to TRBD2. J was trimmed by 4 bases and V by 7 bases; bases with no gene match: 7. The CDR3 is made up of 14 amino acids. Germline values: CDR1 SQVTM, CDR2 ANQGSEA. The CDR3 region has the DNA TGCAGCGGGGGGACTAGCAGGGTCACCGGGGAGCTGTTTTTT. It translates to CSGGTSRVTGELFF.

The CDR3 sequence: CSVRVSEKLFF. As DNA, the CDR3 is TGCAGCGTAAGGGTCAGCGAAAAACTGTTTTTT. The chain is built from TRBV29-1 and TRBJ1-4; D is unresolved. Trimming took off 6 bases at V and 8 bases at J, with 10 bases between the two ends. The CDR3 extends over 11 amino acids. CDR1 SQVTM and CDR2 ANQGSEA come from the germline V gene. The full variable domain, its missing parts supplied by reference TRBV29-1 and TRBJ1-4, is SAVISQKPSRDICQRGTSLTIQCQVDSQVTMMFWYRQQPGQSLTLIATANQGSEATYESGFVIDKFPISRPNLTFSTLTVSNMSPEDSSIYLCSVRVSEKLFFGSGTQLSVL.

This chain connects TRBV25-1 to TRBJ1-1, with TRBD1 matching over 7 bases. V trimming: 7 bases; J trimming: 6 bases; junction bases outside the gene matches: 11. Germline V gene sequence: CDR1 MGHDK, CDR2 SYGVNS. The CDR3 has 14 amino acids. CDR3 coding DNA: TGTGCCAGCACAGGGGGACGGAGAACATCTGAAGCTTTCTTT. Encoded protein: CASTGGRRTSEAFF.

The chain couples TRBV7-2 to TRBJ1-1; TRBD1 matches at 9 bases. V shed 5 bases, J shed 6 bases, and the junction held 10 bases outside the gene matches. This CDR3 is built from 15 residues. CDR1 SGHTA and CDR2 FQGNSA come from the germline V gene. The CDR3 sequence: CASSKYRGRGAEAFF. DNA of the CDR3: TGTGCCAGCAGCAAATACAGGGGGCGCGGTGCTGAAGCTTTCTTT.

The rearrangement uses TRBV7-3 and TRBJ2-5; 8 bases are shared with TRBD2. V lost 5 bases, J lost 5 bases, and 10 bases stayed unmatched. Germline values: CDR1 SGHTA, CDR2 FQGTGA. CDR3 size: 15 residues. CDR3 in DNA: TGTGCCAGCAGCCCCGGGACTAGTTACTCCGAGACCCAGTACTTC. As protein: CASSPGTSYSETQYF.

Points on this clonotype: A much more abundant neighbour one base away suggests this may be a read error. This chain connects TRBV7-9 to TRBJ2-7; the D is unclear. CDR1 is SEHNR and CDR2 is FQNEAQ in the germline V gene (reference sequence). This CDR3 region has 12 residues. The CDR3 loop reads CASSFGEYEQCF. CDR3 coding DNA: TGTGCCAGCAGCTTCGGCGAATACGAGCAGTGCTTC.